This T cell receptor (beta chain) was found in a study of cytomegalovirus exposure and HLA in healthy donors (dated by TCRdb to between 2016 and 2019). With regard to the full study: According to a later analysis, one platform produced both the 110 or so validation repertoires and the 720 or so repertoires of the first cohort. The study was designed to test whether signatures of past pathogen exposure could be identified by cataloging public T cell receptors. Along with the approximately 700-subject first cohort, a separate validation cohort of more than 90 different subjects was used. The study combined high-throughput TCR immunosequencing, statistical association of individual TCRs with disease status, and machine learning to predict cytomegalovirus infection status. What the study reported, not specific to this receptor: Most TCR sequences were observed very rarely across donors, whereas some public TCRs were present in many individuals. It was suggested by the authors that the approach could potentially be generalized to other disease states and immunological phenotypes. A later analysis found that TCRs clustered in the first cohort also tended to co-occur in the 120 validation repertoires, with 94% of cluster scores above 0. In the study, some 160 TCR beta chains were listed as associated with cytomegalovirus. The classifier was reported to diagnose cytomegalovirus status with high specificity and sensitivity in both the original and validation cohorts. A later analysis lacked HLA typing for the validation cohort, so it scored co-occurrence in that cohort across all 110 or so repertoires. Three of the identified cytomegalovirus-associated TCR beta chains were confirmed in vitro to be specific for cytomegalovirus antigens.

The method was the immunoSEQ multiplex PCR assay. Under the source paper's analysis protocol: A statistical classification framework was built to diagnose cytomegalovirus status from the catalog of TCR beta chain sequences. Not all clones reach the TCRdb copy of this immuneACCESS table, which keeps in-frame sequences only. Checked studies attribute under half of the gap to unresolved V genes and leave the rest unexplained. V and J calls and clone size come straight from that table; D and trimming were deduced from the DNA. The sample table lists 150,000 to 200,000 clones, about 96% of them with a count of one. The ten largest clonotypes hold about 0.94% of the sample. From a lookup of the germline V gene, CDR1 and CDR2 are SGDLS and YYNGEE. From its cysteine to its phenylalanine, the CDR3 spans 13 amino acids. The only DNA kept is the CDR3, 39 bases in frame from the first base. At the junction V is shortened by 2 bases and J by 7 bases, with 12 bases in between.

Points on this clone: What antigen it recognizes has not been identified. Base quality data are lacking; no much larger clone is found one base away.

The donors were included in the validation cohort of some 120 subjects, a group kept apart from the roughly 670-subject first cohort. The rearranged segments are TRBV9 and TRBJ1-2, with the D gene not clear enough to name. The material sequenced was PBMCs. The source is a woman aged 18 to 35 in good health and CMV-seronegative. CDR3 sequence: CASSVAVDGGYTF. The DNA sequence reads TGTGCCAGCAGCGTTGCGGTCGATGGTGGCTACACCTTC.